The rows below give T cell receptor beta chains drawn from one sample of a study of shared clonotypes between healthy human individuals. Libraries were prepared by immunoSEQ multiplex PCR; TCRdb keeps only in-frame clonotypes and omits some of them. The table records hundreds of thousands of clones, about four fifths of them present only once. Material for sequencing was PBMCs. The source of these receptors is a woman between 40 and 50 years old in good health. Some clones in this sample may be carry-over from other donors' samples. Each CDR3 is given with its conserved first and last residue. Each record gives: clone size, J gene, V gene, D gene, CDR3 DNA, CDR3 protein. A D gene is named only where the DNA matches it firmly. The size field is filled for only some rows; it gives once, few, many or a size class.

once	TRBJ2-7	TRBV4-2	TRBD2	TGTGCCAGCAGCCAGGAACCGGGACTAGCGCATTACGAGCAGTACTTC	CASSQEPGLAHYEQYF
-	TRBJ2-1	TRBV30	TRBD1	TGTGCCTGGACCCAGGGGGCCACCTCCTACAATGAGCAGTTCTTC	CAWTQGATSYNEQFF
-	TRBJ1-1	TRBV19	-	TGTGCCAGTAGTATAGATGTGACACGCACTGAAGCTTTCTTT	CASSIDVTRTEAFF
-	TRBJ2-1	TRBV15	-	TGTGCCACCAGCGTCCGCAGCGCGGAGCAGTTCTTC	CATSVRSAEQFF
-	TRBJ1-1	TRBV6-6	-	TGTGCCAGCAGTTACGGAGGGCCAAGTATCACTGAAGCTTTCTTT	CASSYGGPSITEAFF
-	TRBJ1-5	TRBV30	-	TGTGCCTGGAGTGTTCCCCTTTCCAGTCAGCCCCAGCATTTT	CAWSVPLSSQPQHF
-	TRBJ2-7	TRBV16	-	TGTGCCAGCAGCCAATCTGGCTACGAGCAGTACTTC	CASSQSGYEQYF
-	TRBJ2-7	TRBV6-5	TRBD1	TGTGCCAGCAGTCCCGGGACAGGGTCATCCCAGTACTTC	CASSPGTGSSQYF
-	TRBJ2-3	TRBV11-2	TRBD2	TGTGCCAGCAGCTTAGTCCAGCGGGGCTCTTTTGATTCCGATACGCAGTATTTT	CASSLVQRGSFDSDTQYF
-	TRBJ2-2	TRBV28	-	TGTGCCAGCAGTTTAATCACAGTGAACACCGGGGAGCTGTTTTTT	CASSLITVNTGELFF
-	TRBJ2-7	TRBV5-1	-	TGCGCCAGCAGCTTGCGTGTGCAGAGCTCCTACGAGCAGTACTTC	CASSLRVQSSYEQYF
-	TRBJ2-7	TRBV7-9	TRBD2	TGTGCCAGCAGCCCCCGGACTAGCGGGACCCCCTACGAGCAGTACTTC	CASSPRTSGTPYEQYF
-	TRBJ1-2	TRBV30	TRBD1	TGTGCCTGGAGGGAAACAGGGGGCGCGGGAGGCTACACCTTC	CAWRETGGAGGYTF
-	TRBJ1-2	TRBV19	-	TGTGCCAGTAGTATTTTGACAGAATTTAACTATGGCTACACCTTC	CASSILTEFNYGYTF
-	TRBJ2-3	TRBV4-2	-	TGTGCCAGCAGCCAAGATAGCCTAAACACAGATACGCAGTATTTT	CASSQDSLNTDTQYF
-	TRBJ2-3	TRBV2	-	TGTGCCAGCAGTGAAGGGACTCCGCAGTATTTT	CASSEGTPQYF
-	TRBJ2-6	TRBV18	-	TGTGCCAGCTCACCAGGCAGGGCTGGGGCCAACGTCCTGACTTTC	CASSPGRAGANVLTF
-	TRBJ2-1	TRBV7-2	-	TGTGCCAGCAGCTTCGCTAGCGACTACAATGAGCAGTTCTTC	CASSFASDYNEQFF
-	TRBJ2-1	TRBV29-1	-	TGCAGCGCCAAACCCAGGGTTGGTGGTGAGCAGTTCTTC	CSAKPRVGGEQFF
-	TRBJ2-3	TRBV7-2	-	TGTGCCAGCAGCTTAACGGGAGTGAGCACAGATACGCAGTATTTT	CASSLTGVSTDTQYF
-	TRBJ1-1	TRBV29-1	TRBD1	TGCAGCACTGACAGGGCCGAAGCTTTCTTT	CSTDRAEAFF
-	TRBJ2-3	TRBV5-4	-	TGTGCCAGCAGCTTTCCCAGGAGTGGAGATACGCAGTATTTT	CASSFPRSGDTQYF
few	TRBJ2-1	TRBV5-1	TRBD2	TGCGCCAGCAGCCCGACCATAGCGGGAGGGTTCTACAATGAGCAGTTCTTC	CASSPTIAGGFYNEQFF
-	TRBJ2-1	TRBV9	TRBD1	TGTGCCAGCAAAGACAAACAGGGGACGAGCTCCTACAATGAGCAGTTCTTC	CASKDKQGTSSYNEQFF
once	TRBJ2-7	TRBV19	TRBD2	TGTGCCAGTAGTACCACTAGCGGTACCTACGAGCAGTACTTC	CASSTTSGTYEQYF
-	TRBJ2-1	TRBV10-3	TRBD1	TGTGCCATCAGTGCCGGGACAGGGAACAATGAGCAGTTCTTC	CAISAGTGNNEQFF
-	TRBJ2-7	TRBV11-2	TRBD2	TGTGCCAGCAGCGGATGGACTAGCGGGAGGAGCTCCTACGAGCAGTACTTC	CASSGWTSGRSSYEQYF
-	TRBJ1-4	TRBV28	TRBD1	TGTGCCAGCCTGGGGCAGGGGGCTGGAAATGAAAAACTGTTTTTT	CASLGQGAGNEKLFF
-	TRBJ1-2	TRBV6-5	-	TGTGCCAGCAGGCGGGGGGCCGACTATGGCTACACCTTC	CASRRGADYGYTF
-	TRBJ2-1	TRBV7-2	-	TGTGCCAGCAGCCAGCTGAGGGGTTACAATGAGCAGTTCTTC	CASSQLRGYNEQFF
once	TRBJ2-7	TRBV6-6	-	TGTGCCAGCAGTTACGGAATCGAGCAGTACTTC	CASSYGIEQYF
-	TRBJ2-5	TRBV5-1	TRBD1	TGCGCCAGCAGCTTACCGCGCACCGGGACAGGGGGTCGAGAGACCCAGTACTTC	CASSLPRTGTGGRETQYF
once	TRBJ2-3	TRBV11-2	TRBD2	TGTGCCAGCAGCACTAGCGGGAGAGCCACAGATACGCAGTATTTT	CASSTSGRATDTQYF
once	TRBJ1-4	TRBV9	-	TGTGCCAGCAGCGTAGGCGACAGAGCCGCAACTAATGAAAAACTGTTTTTT	CASSVGDRAATNEKLFF
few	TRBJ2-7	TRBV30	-	TGTGCCTGGACCAAGGCTTATCCCTACGAGCAGTACTTC	CAWTKAYPYEQYF
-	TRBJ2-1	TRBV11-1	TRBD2	TGTGCCAGCAGCCCCGAACTAGCGGGAGTTGGAAATGAGCAGTTCTTC	CASSPELAGVGNEQFF
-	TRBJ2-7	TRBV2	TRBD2	TGTGCCAGCAGTCGGACTAGCGGGAGTAGGTACGAGCAGTACTTC	CASSRTSGSRYEQYF
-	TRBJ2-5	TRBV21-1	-	TGTGCCAGCAGCAAAGGTGGGACAGGGGTGGTATTGGGCCAAGAGACCCAGTACTTC	CASSKGGTGVVLGQETQYF
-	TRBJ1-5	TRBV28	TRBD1	TGTGCCAGCGCCGGGACAGGATTTATGGGCAATCAGCCCCAGCATTTT	CASAGTGFMGNQPQHF